Each of the 15 T cell receptor beta chains below was sequenced from the same sample in a study of naive and memory T cell subsets. Two oligonucleotides, mixed equimolar, formed the beta constant-region primer covering TRBC1 and TRBC2. TCRdb ran MiXCR on the UMI-ligation and nested PCR reads and lists one entry per CDR3 protein. The table lists some 150,000 distinct CDR3 sequences, more than 15% of them singletons. The sample taken for sequencing was naive CD4+ T cells from blood. Every receptor here comes from a human donor in good health.

In its sample, this clonotype was seen a few times. This rearrangement joins TRBV4-2 to TRBJ2-7; 7 nucleotides agree with TRBD2. The CDR3 loop spans 18 amino acids. Germline V gives CDR1 LGHNA, CDR2 YNFKEQ. The trim removed 0 bases at V and 4 bases at J, leaving 15 bases unmatched. The DNA of the CDR3 is TGTGCCAGCAGCCAAGATCTAGAAGCGGCGGGAGCTGGTTACGAGCAGTACTTC. It codes for CASSQDLEAAGAGYEQYF.

This clonotype was picked up a small number of times. This rearrangement joins TRBV5-6 to TRBJ2-3; D is possibly TRBD2 (5 bases). The CDR3 length is 15 residues. V lost 4 bases to trimming and J lost 2 bases, with 14 bases between them. Germline values: CDR1 SGHDT, CDR2 YYEEEE. The CDR3 loop is CASSQILASTDTQYF. As DNA, the CDR3 is TGTGCCAGCAGCCAAATCCTAGCCTCCACAGATACGCAGTATTTT.

This clonotype came up a few times. The chain is built from TRBV7-2 and TRBJ2-1; D is perhaps TRBD2 (6 bases). This CDR3 is 15 amino acids long. CDR1 is SGHTA, CDR2 FQGNSA, per germline. V was cut by 6 bases and J by 0 bases, with 12 bases left in between. The CDR3 is CASSRGMGSYNEQFF. CDR3 DNA: TGTGCCAGCAGTCGGGGGATGGGCTCCTACAATGAGCAGTTCTTC. Supplemented by reference TRBV7-2 and TRBJ2-1, the full variable domain reads GAGVSQSPSNKVTEKGKDVELRCDPISGHTALYWYRQSLGQGLEFLIYFQGNSAPDKSGLPSDRFSAERTGGSVSTLTIQRTQQEDSAVYLCASSRGMGSYNEQFFGPGTRLTVL.

This clonotype was seen only a few times. The V gene is TRBV11-2, the J gene TRBJ2-5, with 10 positions matching TRBD2. The CDR3 extends over 15 amino acids. The trim removed 5 bases at V and 2 bases at J, leaving 5 bases unmatched. Germline V gene lookup returns CDR1 SGHAT and CDR2 FQNNGV. For the CDR3, the DNA is TGTGCCAGCAGCCGAGCGGGAGGGTGGCAAGAGACCCAGTACTTC. Amino acids: CASSRAGGWQETQYF.

A few counts support this clonotype. The rearrangement links TRBV6-2 or TRBV6-3 to TRBJ2-2; 10 nucleotides line up with TRBD1. The CDR3 is 16 residues long. The V segment lost 5 bases and the J segment 5 bases; nucleotides outside the gene matches: 8. Germline CDR1 reads MNHEY; CDR2 reads SVGEGT. CDR3 in amino acids: CASSTGTGVSTGELFF. The CDR3 nucleotides are TGTGCCAGCAGTACCGGGACAGGGGTCTCAACCGGGGAGCTGTTTTTT.

This clonotype appeared a few times. This chain joins TRBV11-2 and TRBJ2-5; TRBD2 agrees at 7 bases. The CDR3 length is 16 residues. Per the germline V gene, CDR1 is SGHAT and CDR2 is FQNNGV. J gave up 5 bases and V 5 bases, and 14 bases lay outside the gene matches. The CDR3 region is CASSEQASAGRETQYF. CDR3 in DNA: TGTGCCAGCAGCGAGCAAGCCTCAGCGGGGCGGGAGACCCAGTACTTC.

This clonotype was recorded at least ten times. Sequence at one end of the junction differs from germline and may be a read error. The rearrangement joins TRBV5-1 to TRBJ2-2; 13 nucleotides match TRBD2. Germline V gives CDR1 SGHRS, CDR2 YFSETQ. The CDR3 covers 16 residues. This CDR3 reads CASSLGLAGNTGELFF. The CDR3 nucleotides are TGTGCCTCGTCTCTGGGACTAGCGGGAAACACCGGGGAGCTGTTTTTT.

This clonotype was recorded a few times. The chain recombines TRBV20-1 with TRBJ2-1; TRBD2 aligns across 7 bases. Trimming cost V 7 bases and J 9 bases; bases outside gene matches: 0. Germline V gene data show CDR1 as DFQATT and CDR2 as SNEGSKA (reference sequence). The CDR3 covers 9 residues. CDR3 bases: TGCAGTGGGGGGGGTGAGCAGTTCTTC. Translation: CSGGGEQFF.

V gene TRBV19 combines with J gene TRBJ1-4; D possibly corresponds to TRBD1 (5 bases). Trimming cost V 6 bases and J 3 bases, with 14 bases left between them. Germline V lookup: CDR1 LNHDA, CDR2 SQIVND (reference sequence). CDR3 length equals 15 residues. The CDR3 nucleotides read TGTGCCAGTAGACCGGAGGGGTCGGCTAATGAAAAACTGTTTTTT. Protein: CASRPEGSANEKLFF.

This clonotype appeared a few times. The genes are TRBV30 and TRBJ1-2, with TRBD1 as a possible D gene (6 bases). The germline V gene encodes CDR1 GTSNPN and CDR2 SVGIG (reference sequence). The germline V and J ends were trimmed by 5 bases and 4 bases, with 17 bases remaining between them. The CDR3 loop spans 14 amino acids. The CDR3 coding sequence is TGTGCCTGGGTGGACTTAGGGGGAAGCTATGGCTACACCTTC. Translated: CAWVDLGGSYGYTF.

The chain uses TRBV12-3 or TRBV12-4 and TRBJ2-1; 8 bases are a match to TRBD1. Trimming removed 5 bases from V and 2 bases from J; junction bases left unmatched: 8. The CDR3 consists of 16 residues. The CDR3 nucleotides are TGTGCCAGCAGTACCCGGACAGGGAGTACCTACAATGAGCAGTTCTTC. Its translation: CASSTRTGSTYNEQFF.

This clonotype came up a few times. The chain joins TRBV5-1 to TRBJ2-5; a possible D gene is TRBD2 (5 bases). Trimming removed 4 bases at V and 6 bases at J, with 16 bases between. The CDR3 extends over 14 amino acids. From germline, CDR1 is SGHRS and CDR2 YFSETQ. CDR3 nucleotides: TGCGCCAGCAGCGTCGTGTGGCGGGCCCAGACCCAGTACTTC. The encoded protein is CASSVVWRAQTQYF.

This clonotype was recorded a few times. This sequence joins TRBV29-1 and TRBJ2-3, with TRBD1 matching 7 bases. The CDR3 totals 12 residues. Germline trimming cut 7 bases from V and 9 bases from J; bases unmatched to any gene: 10. Germline V CDR1 and CDR2: SQVTM, ANQGSEA. The CDR3: CSASTRTGTQYF. CDR3 DNA: TGCAGCGCTTCGACTCGGACAGGCACGCAGTATTTT.

This clonotype appeared many times. The chain links TRBV10-3 to TRBJ2-5; TRBD2 matches at 8 bases. The CDR3 loop spans 17 amino acids. Germline-derived CDR1 and CDR2 are ENHRY and SYGVKD. After removal of 2 bases from V and 5 bases from J, the junction contained 13 bases not matched to a gene. The CDR3 DNA is TGTGCCATCAGTGAGCCCAGGGGTAGCGGGACCGGGGAGACCCAGTACTTC. Residues: CAISEPRGSGTGETQYF.

This clonotype has only a few counts. The rearrangement uses TRBV7-6 and TRBJ2-3, with TRBD1 as a possible D gene (5 bases). V was trimmed by 4 bases and J by 7 bases, leaving 15 bases between them. The germline gives CDR1 SGHVS, CDR2 FNYEAQ. CDR3 size: 14 residues. The CDR3, as DNA: TGTGCCAGCAGCTCGCAGGGCCCACGGCATACGCAGTATTTT. Translated: CASSSQGPRHTQYF.